This TCR beta chain was retrieved from a study of cytomegalovirus exposure and HLA in healthy donors. Primers for the PCR totalled 60 Vbeta and 13 Jbeta. Some clones are missing from TCRdb's copy, which holds only in-frame ones; the method was immunoSEQ multiplex PCR. The repertoire shows around 150,000 clones; the top ten hold roughly 2%. CDR3 size: 14 residues. V shed 5 bases and J 5 bases; nucleotides not matched to a gene: 7. Germline lookup yields CDR1 LNHDA and CDR2 SQIVND (reference sequence). Among the donors, all were healthy bone marrow donors. The receptor was isolated from a man aged 25-45 years in good health and CMV-seronegative. Sequencing was carried out using PBMCs. V is TRBV19 and J is TRBJ2-5; 8 bases are shared with TRBD1. In nucleotides, the CDR3 is TGTGCCAGTAGTTATGGACAGGGAGTGGAGACCCAGTACTTC. It translates to CASSYGQGVETQYF.